This T cell receptor (beta chain) was sequenced in a study of T cells in tuberculosis. Profiling relied on immunoSEQ multiplex PCR, and the TCRdb table lists in-frame clones only, not all of them. The sample holds about 30,000 clones; 95% are singletons and the top ten take over 2%. The clonotype was recovered from a donor between 10 and 35 years old with latent tuberculosis or without tuberculosis infection. Sequenced sample: PBMCs.

This chain's CDR3 is CASSDSGGVSPDTQYF. CDR3 DNA sequence: TGTGCCAGCAGTGACTCCGGGGGGGTTAGTCCCGATACGCAGTATTTT. The rearrangement uses TRBV6-4 and TRBJ2-3; 8 bases fit TRBD2. The CDR3 sequence is 16 residues long. V was clipped by 0 bases and J by 6 bases; unmatched bases: 8. Germline V lookup: CDR1 MRHNA, CDR2 SNTAGT.